This T cell receptor (beta chain) was found in a study of blood T cells in healthy people across ages. Study observations and caveats: Diversity figures derived from one million T cells were judged to underestimate the true value.

With regard to this clonotype: Its antigen is unidentified.

Next came a second PCR, run for about 7 to 12 cycles, which used a sample-barcoded 5' primer along with a J-beta primer mix. TCRdb re-called the 5' RACE reads with MiXCR, one entry per CDR3 protein. There are about 1,500,000 distinct CDR3 sequences in the sample; 42% occur only once, and roughly 7.9% lies in the top ten. In germline, CDR1 is ENHRY, CDR2 SYGVKD. V lost 6 bases, J lost 7 bases, and 25 bases lay in between. There are 16 residues in the CDR3. This chain connects TRBV10-3 to TRBJ2-7, with D maybe TRBD1 (6 bases). The specimen sequenced was blood. The clonotype was recovered from a woman aged 18-35 years in good health. CDR3 sequence (DNA): TGTGCCATCAGGAATCTAGGGGGAGTGATTGACGATGAGCAGTACTTC. This sequence encodes CAIRNLGGVIDDEQYF.